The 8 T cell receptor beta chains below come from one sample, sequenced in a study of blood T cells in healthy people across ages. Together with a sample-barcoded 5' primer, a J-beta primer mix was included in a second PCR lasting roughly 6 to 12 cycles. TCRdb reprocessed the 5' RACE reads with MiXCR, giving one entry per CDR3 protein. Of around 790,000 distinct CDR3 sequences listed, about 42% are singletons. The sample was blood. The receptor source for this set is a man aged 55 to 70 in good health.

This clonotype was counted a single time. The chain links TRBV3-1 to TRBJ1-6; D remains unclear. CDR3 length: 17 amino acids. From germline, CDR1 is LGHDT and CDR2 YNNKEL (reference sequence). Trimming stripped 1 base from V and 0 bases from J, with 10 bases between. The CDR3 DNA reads TGTGCCAGCAGCCAAGGAAGGGTTAGCTCCTATAATTCACCCCTCCACTTT. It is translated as CASSQGRVSSYNSPLHF.

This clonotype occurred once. For the CDR3, the DNA is TGTGCCAGCAGTGACCAGCGGGGGACCTTTGAGCAGTTCTTC. This codes for CASSDQRGTFEQFF. The chain carries TRBV2 and TRBJ2-1; 8 bases line up with TRBD2. The CDR3 is 14 residues long. V shed 3 bases, J shed 9 bases, and the junction held 7 bases outside the gene matches. Per the germline V gene, CDR1 is SNHLY and CDR2 is FYNNEI. The variable domain in full, completed from reference TRBV2 and TRBJ2-1, reads EPEVTQTPSHQVTQMGQEVILRCVPISNHLYFYWYRQILGQKVEFLVSFYNNEISEKSEIFDDQFSVERPDGSNFTLKIRSTKLEDSAMYFCASSDQRGTFEQFFGPGTRLTVL.

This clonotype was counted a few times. The chain's CDR3 is CSARRRGNYGYTF. DNA for the CDR3: TGCAGTGCTAGAAGAAGGGGGAACTATGGCTACACCTTC. This chain joins TRBV20-1 and TRBJ1-2; perhaps TRBD1 as D (6 bases). V dropped 2 bases and J dropped 2 bases, with 9 bases sitting between them. This CDR3 contains 13 residues. The germline V gene encodes CDR1 DFQATT and CDR2 SNEGSKA (reference sequence).

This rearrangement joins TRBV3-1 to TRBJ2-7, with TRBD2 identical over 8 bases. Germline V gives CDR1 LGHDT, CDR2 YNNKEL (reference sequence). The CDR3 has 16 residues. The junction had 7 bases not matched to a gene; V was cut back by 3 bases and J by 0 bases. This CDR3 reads CASSHGGGSSSYEQYF. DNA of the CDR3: TGTGCCAGCAGCCACGGCGGGGGGTCCAGCTCCTACGAGCAGTACTTC.

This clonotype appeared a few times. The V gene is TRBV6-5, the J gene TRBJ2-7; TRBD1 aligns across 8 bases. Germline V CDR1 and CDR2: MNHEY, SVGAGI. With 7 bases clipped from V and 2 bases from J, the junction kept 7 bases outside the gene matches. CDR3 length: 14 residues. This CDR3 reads CASKKQGGTYEQYF. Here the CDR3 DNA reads TGTGCCAGCAAAAAACAGGGGGGTACCTACGAGCAGTACTTC.

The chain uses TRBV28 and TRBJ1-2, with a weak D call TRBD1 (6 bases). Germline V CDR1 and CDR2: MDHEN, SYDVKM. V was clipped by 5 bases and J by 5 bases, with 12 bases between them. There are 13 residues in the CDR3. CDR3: CASSPTGFYGYTF. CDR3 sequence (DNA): TGTGCCAGCAGTCCCACAGGGTTTTATGGCTACACCTTC.

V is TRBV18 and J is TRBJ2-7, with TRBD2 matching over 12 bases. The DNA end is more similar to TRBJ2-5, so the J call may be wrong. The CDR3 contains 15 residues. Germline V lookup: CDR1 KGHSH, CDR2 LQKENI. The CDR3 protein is CASSTGLAGRETQYF. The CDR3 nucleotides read TGTGCCAGCTCAACTGGACTAGCGGGGCGAGAGACCCAGTACTTC.

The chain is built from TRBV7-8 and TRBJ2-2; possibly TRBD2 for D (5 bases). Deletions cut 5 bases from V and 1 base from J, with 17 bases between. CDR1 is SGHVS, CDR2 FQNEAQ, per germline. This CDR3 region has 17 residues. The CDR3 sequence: CASSPPGFAGNTGELFF. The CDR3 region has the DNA TGTGCCAGCAGCCCACCCGGCTTCGCGGGGAACACCGGGGAGCTGTTTTTT.